The 13 T cell receptor beta chains reported below all come from one sample, sequenced in a study of beta chain features in type 1 diabetes. Reverse transcribing all isolated RNA meant expressed TCRB transcripts were sequenced. Assay: immunoSEQ multiplex PCR; the TCRdb copy retains only in-frame clones and omits some. The sample has about 330,000 clones, 9.5% to 12% seen once. The sample comprised naive CD4+ T cells from blood. Receptor source: a woman under 40 in good health.

There are a few counts of this clone. DNA for the CDR3: TGTGCCAGCAGCCGCAGCATGCCTAGTATCGCAGATACGCAGTATTTT. It encodes CASSRSMPSIADTQYF. The V call is TRBV7-2, the J call TRBJ2-3; D uncertain. The CDR3 is 16 amino acids. The V gene's germline CDR1 is SGHTA and CDR2 FQGNSA. Trimming left V 5 bases short and J 4 bases short, with 19 bases between.

This chain links TRBV5-1 with TRBJ2-1, with 7 nucleotides matching TRBD2. The ends lost 3 bases at V and 12 bases at J; junction bases unmatched: 18. Germline V gene sequence: CDR1 SGHRS, CDR2 YFSETQ. The CDR3 is 16 amino acids. Here the CDR3 DNA reads TGCGCCAGCAGCTCGAAAAGCGGGACTGACGGGGGTCGGCAGTTCTTC. Translation: CASSSKSGTDGGRQFF.

This clone was recorded many times. The rearrangement links TRBV29-1 to TRBJ2-1; 7 nucleotides align to TRBD1. The V segment lost 5 bases and the J segment 13 bases; nucleotides outside the gene matches: 5. This CDR3 has 10 residues. Germline loops: CDR1 SQVTM, CDR2 ANQGSEA. For the CDR3, the DNA is TGCAGCGTTCCCGACAGGGTCCAGTTCTTC. This codes for CSVPDRVQFF.

Only a few counts were recorded for this clone. This chain connects TRBV27 to TRBJ2-5; TRBD2 is a possible D gene (6 bases). The CDR3 contains 15 residues. V lost 2 bases and J lost 5, with 15 bases in between. Germline CDR1 and CDR2: MNHEY and SMNVEV (reference sequence). CDR3 sequence (DNA): TGTGCCAGCAGTTTAGGGGTGTCGGGGGTGGAGACCCAGTACTTC. Protein: CASSLGVSGVETQYF.

The CDR3 region has the DNA TGTGCCACCAGCAGGGGTTTGGACAGGGGATTCGGTCAGCCCCAGCATTTT. This codes for CATSRGLDRGFGQPQHF. V usage is TRBV15 and J usage is TRBJ1-5; 9 bases agree with TRBD1. From germline, CDR1 is LNHNV and CDR2 YYDKDF (reference sequence). This CDR3 has 17 amino acids. V shed 3 bases, J shed 6 bases, and the junction held 12 bases outside the gene matches.

The chain carries TRBV28 and TRBJ2-7, with 9 bases fitting TRBD1. The CDR3 is made up of 13 amino acids. Germline values: CDR1 MDHEN, CDR2 SYDVKM. Losses at the gene ends were 6 bases for V and 5 bases for J; bases not matched to a gene: 5. The CDR3 coding sequence is TGTGCCAGCAGAATGACAGGGGGGCACGAGCAGTACTTC. It is translated as CASRMTGGHEQYF.

Only a few counts were recorded for this clone. The chain has TRBV18 and TRBJ2-7, with D tentatively TRBD1 (6 bases). Germline-derived CDR1 and CDR2 are KGHSH and LQKENI. The CDR3 totals 14 residues. V was shortened by 0 bases and J by 2 bases, with 8 bases between the two germline ends. The CDR3 loop reads CASSPPDSTYEQYF. CDR3 DNA: TGTGCCAGCTCACCACCGGACAGTACCTACGAGCAGTACTTC.

This chain links TRBV4-2 with TRBJ1-2, with 7 bases that match TRBD1. Germline V gene data show CDR1 as LGHNA and CDR2 as YNFKEQ. The ends lost 1 base at V and 0 bases at J; junction bases unmatched: 11. The CDR3 sequence is 18 residues long. The CDR3 DNA sequence: TGTGCCAGCAGCCAAGCTCAGGGGGAGCTATCATCTAACTATGGCTACACCTTC. Encoded protein: CASSQAQGELSSNYGYTF.

This clone turned up a few times. The rearrangement links TRBV7-2 to TRBJ2-1, with TRBD2 as a possible D gene (6 bases). This CDR3 is 15 amino acids long. CDR1 and CDR2 from the germline V gene are SGHTA and FQGNSA. The V end was cut by 1 base, the J end by 5 bases, with 12 bases between. The CDR3 sequence: CASSLVGSVDNEQFF. The CDR3 DNA sequence: TGTGCCAGCAGCTTAGTCGGGAGCGTCGACAATGAGCAGTTCTTC.

The V and J genes are TRBV4-3 and TRBJ2-7; D is possibly TRBD2 (6 bases). Germline CDR1 LGHNA, CDR2 YSLEER. Trimming removed 3 bases from V and 8 bases from J, with 11 bases in between. This CDR3 region has 12 residues. CDR3 loop: CASSHSGGQQYF. CDR3 nucleotides: TGCGCCAGCAGCCATAGCGGCGGGCAGCAGTACTTC.

This clone has only a few counts. The chain couples TRBV19 to TRBJ2-5, with D unclear. Germline values: CDR1 LNHDA, CDR2 SQIVND (reference sequence). V was trimmed by 4 bases and J by 5 bases, leaving 8 bases between them. The CDR3 is made up of 12 amino acids. The CDR3 coding sequence is TGTGCCAGTAGTAACAGAGAGGAGACCCAGTACTTC. Its protein is CASSNREETQYF.

The V gene is TRBV12-5, the J gene TRBJ2-1, with unresolved D. The CDR3 spans 14 residues. Trimming removed 2 bases from V and 8 bases from J, with 13 bases in between. Germline values: CDR1 LGHNT, CDR2 FRNRAP. The CDR3 DNA reads as TGTGCTAGTGGTTTGTCCAGAGGTTCGGATGAGCAGTTCTTC. It is translated as CASGLSRGSDEQFF.

The chain couples TRBV7-9 to TRBJ2-5; D is possibly TRBD1 (7 bases). Trimming shortened V by 4 bases and J by 8 bases, and 29 bases separated the two germline ends. The germline V gene has CDR1 SEHNR and CDR2 FQNEAQ (reference sequence). The CDR3 covers 18 residues. The CDR3 region is CASSSGNRGRDRGITQYF. CDR3 coding DNA: TGTGCCAGCAGCTCGGGCAACAGGGGTAGGGACCGGGGGATCACCCAGTACTTC.